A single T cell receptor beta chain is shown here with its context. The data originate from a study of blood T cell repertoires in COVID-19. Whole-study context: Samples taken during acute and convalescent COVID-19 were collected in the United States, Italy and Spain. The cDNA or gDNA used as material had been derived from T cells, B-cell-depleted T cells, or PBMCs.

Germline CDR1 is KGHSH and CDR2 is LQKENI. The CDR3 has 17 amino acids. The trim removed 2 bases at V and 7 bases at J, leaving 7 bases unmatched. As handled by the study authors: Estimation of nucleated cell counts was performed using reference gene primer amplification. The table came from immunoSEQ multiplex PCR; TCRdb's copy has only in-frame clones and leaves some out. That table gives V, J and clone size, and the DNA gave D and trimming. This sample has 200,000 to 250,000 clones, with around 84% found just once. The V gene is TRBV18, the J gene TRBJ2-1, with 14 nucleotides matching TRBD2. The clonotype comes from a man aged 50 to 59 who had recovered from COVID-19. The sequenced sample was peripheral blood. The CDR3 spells CASSPGTSGSLSNEQFF. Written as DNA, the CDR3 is TGTGCCAGCTCACCAGGGACTAGCGGGAGTCTGTCAAATGAGCAGTTCTTC.